One and the same sample provided the 7 T cell receptor beta chains below, sequenced in a study of CD8+CD57+ T cells in acquired aplastic anemia. Genomic DNA, the template, was used for profiling of the TCR beta VDJ and CDR3. TCRdb reanalysed the reads using MiXCR and keeps one entry per CDR3 protein. Among 180,000 or so distinct CDR3 sequences listed, 46% were seen once. Material: sorted CD4+, CD8+, or CD8+CD57+ T cells (not recorded which) from PBMCs. The receptors were gathered from a human donor in good health.

The genes are TRBV10-3 and TRBJ2-1; D gene uncertain. Germline V lookup: CDR1 ENHRY, CDR2 SYGVKD. V lost 4 bases and J lost 6, with 16 bases in between. This CDR3 spans 15 amino acids. The CDR3 here is CAISGAIPSVNEQFF. The CDR3 nucleotides read TGTGCCATCAGTGGGGCAATTCCATCGGTCAATGAGCAGTTCTTC.

This clonotype was seen a handful of times. The V and J genes are TRBV15 and TRBJ2-1; D tentatively reads TRBD1 or TRBD2 (5 bases each). V was trimmed by 9 bases and J by 4 bases, leaving 7 bases between them. This CDR3 contains 11 residues. Germline CDR1 reads LNHNV; CDR2 reads YYDKDF (reference sequence). CDR3 protein: CATGTYNEQFF. The DNA of the CDR3 is TGTGCCACAGGGACGTACAATGAGCAGTTCTTC.

This chain links TRBV19 with TRBJ2-3, with TRBD2 matching 7 bases. This CDR3 has 14 amino acids. Losses at the gene ends were 3 bases for V and 8 bases for J; bases not matched to a gene: 8. Germline V gene data show CDR1 as LNHDA and CDR2 as SQIVND (reference sequence). Written as DNA, the CDR3 is TGTGCCAGTAGTATGAGAAGCGGGGTGGGTACGCAGTATTTT. Translating it yields CASSMRSGVGTQYF.

This clonotype appeared many times. The V gene is TRBV11-2, the J gene TRBJ1-2, with D possibly TRBD1 on 5 matching bases. Trimming shortened V by 2 bases and J by 3 bases, and 10 bases separated the two germline ends. CDR3 size: 14 residues. Germline V gene data show CDR1 as SGHAT and CDR2 as FQNNGV. The chain's CDR3 is CASSLSGRDYGYTF. CDR3 in DNA: TGTGCCAGCAGCTTATCAGGGAGAGACTATGGCTACACCTTC. Full variable domain (remainder filled in from reference TRBV11-2 and TRBJ1-2): EAGVAQSPRYKIIEKRQSVAFWCNPISGHATLYWYQQILGQGPKLLIQFQNNGVVDDSQLPKDRFSAERLKGVDSTLKIQPAKLEDSAVYLCASSLSGRDYGYTFGSGTRLTVV.

The chain is built from TRBV25-1 and TRBJ1-2; perhaps TRBD1 as D (6 bases). The CDR3 spans 13 residues. Germline CDR1 is MGHDK and CDR2 is SYGVNS. Trimming pared 4 bases from V and 4 bases from J, leaving 10 bases between. CDR3: CASSAADSYGYTF. CDR3 coding DNA: TGTGCCAGCAGTGCCGCGGACAGCTATGGCTACACCTTC.

The DNA for the CDR3 is TGTGCCAGCAGCCCGGGGGATCGCGAGCAGTACTTC. The encoded protein is CASSPGDREQYF. V gene TRBV9 combines with J gene TRBJ2-7; tentatively, D is TRBD2 (6 bases). V gave up 4 bases and J gave up 6 bases, with 11 bases separating them. The CDR3 extends over 12 amino acids. Germline V gene sequence: CDR1 SGDLS, CDR2 YYNGEE. Supplemented by reference TRBV9 and TRBJ2-7, the full variable domain reads DSGVTQTPKHLITATGQRVTLRCSPRSGDLSVYWYQQSLDQGLQFLIQYYNGEERAKGNILERFSAQQFPDLHSELNLSSLELGDSALYFCASSPGDREQYFGPGTRLTVT.

This clonotype was counted at least ten times. The chain links TRBV20-1 to TRBJ2-7; 9 positions agree with TRBD2. V lost 4 bases and J lost 2; bases outside the gene matches: 3. This CDR3 is built from 13 residues. Per the germline V gene, CDR1 is DFQATT and CDR2 is SNEGSKA (reference sequence). In nucleotides, the CDR3 is TGCAGTGCTACAGCTAGCGGGACCTACGAGCAGTACTTC. Protein: CSATASGTYEQYF.